The 2 T cell receptor beta chains below come from one sample, sequenced in a study of T cell changes during pregnancy in multiple sclerosis. Assay: immunoSEQ multiplex PCR; the TCRdb copy retains only in-frame clones and omits some. The sample holds tens of thousands of clones, approximately 90% seen once. Sample: CD4+ T cells from peripheral blood mononuclear cells, taken in the first trimester of pregnancy. The receptors come from a female donor in good health, enrolled as a control in a pregnancy study.

This chain uses TRBV5-1 with TRBJ1-5, with D perhaps matching TRBD1 (6 bases). This CDR3 has 15 amino acids. Germline V CDR1 and CDR2: SGHRS, YFSETQ. Trimming pared 0 bases from V and 3 bases from J, leaving 10 bases between. The CDR3, as DNA: TGCGCCAGCAGCTTGGATCAGGGGAACAATCAGCCCCAGCATTTT. Translated, it gives CASSLDQGNNQPQHF.

This chain connects TRBV14 to TRBJ2-3; D gene unclear. Per germline, CDR1 SGHDN and CDR2 FVKESK. V was clipped by 4 bases and J by 0 bases, with 5 bases between them. The CDR3 spans 13 residues. In nucleotides, the CDR3 is TGTGCCAGCAGCCTCTATAGCACAGATACGCAGTATTTT. This translates into CASSLYSTDTQYF.